A selection of T cell receptor beta chains follows, all from one sample in a study of blood T cells in healthy people across ages. TCRdb reprocessed the 5' RACE reads with MiXCR, giving one entry per CDR3 protein. Of under 1,000,000 distinct CDR3 sequences in the sample, about 45% are singletons; the top ten hold 15% to 20%. Sequencing was done on a sample of blood. These receptor sequences come from a man older than 75 in good health. Both conserved end residues are part of each CDR3. A D gene is named only where the DNA matches it firmly. Size tells how often a clone was seen (once, few, many) or the class of an expanded clone, and some rows leave it out.

TRBV20-1,TRBJ2-7,TRBD2,few,CSARDLRLAVPEQYF,TGCAGTGCTAGAGATTTGAGACTAGCAGTTCCCGAGCAGTACTTC
TRBV9,TRBJ2-1,NA,NA,CASSVGGVYNERFF,TGTGCCAGCAGCGTTGGAGGGGTCTACAATGAGCGGTTCTTC
TRBV11-3,TRBJ2-1,TRBD2,few,CASSLVPGLAGDNEQFF,TGTGCCAGCAGCTTAGTTCCGGGACTAGCGGGAGACAATGAGCAGTTCTTC
TRBV12-3/TRBV12-4,TRBJ2-5,TRBD2,few,CASSFALAGIQETQYF,TGTGCCAGCAGTTTTGCGCTAGCGGGGATCCAAGAGACCCAGTACTTC
TRBV20-1,TRBJ2-3,NA,NA,CSRGGITDTQYF,TGCAGTCGAGGCGGGATCACAGATACGCAGTATTTT
TRBV11-3,TRBJ2-7,NA,many,CASSSDYIVIYEQYF,TGTGCCAGCAGCTCGGACTACATAGTAATCTACGAGCAGTACTTC
TRBV29-1,TRBJ1-2,NA,few,CSVLKGNYGYTF,TGCAGCGTACTGAAGGGGAACTATGGCTACACCTTC
TRBV9,TRBJ2-3,TRBD2,NA,CASSVGGSGESDTQYF,TGTGCCAGCAGCGTAGGGGGTAGCGGGGAATCAGATACGCAGTATTTT
TRBV5-5,TRBJ2-1,NA,NA,CASSLAYGSGGNEQFF,TGTGCCAGCAGCTTGGCGTACGGGAGTGGGGGCAATGAGCAGTTCTTC
TRBV20-1,TRBJ2-4,NA,NA,CSAPVRDINENIQYF,TGCAGTGCCCCTGTGAGGGATATCAATGAAAACATTCAGTACTTC
TRBV11-2,TRBJ2-3,NA,NA,CASSLAPAPTDTQYF,TGTGCCAGCAGCTTAGCCCCAGCTCCAACAGATACGCAGTATTTT
TRBV7-2,TRBJ2-3,NA,NA,CASSYQGGWTTDTQYF,TGTGCCAGCAGCTACCAAGGCGGGTGGACCACAGATACGCAGTATTTT
TRBV7-6,TRBJ1-1,NA,NA,CASSPWDTNTEAFF,TGTGCCAGCAGCCCGTGGGACACCAACACTGAAGCTTTCTTT
TRBV29-1,TRBJ1-5,NA,NA,CSVIGHQPDQPQHF,TGCAGCGTTATCGGACACCAACCCGATCAGCCCCAGCATTTT
TRBV27,TRBJ2-1,NA,NA,CASTPKTSSYNEQFF,TGTGCCAGCACCCCGAAGACTAGCTCCTACAATGAGCAGTTCTTC
TRBV19,TRBJ1-2,TRBD1,few,CASSPTGNNYGYTF,TGTGCCAGTAGCCCGACAGGGAACAACTATGGCTACACCTTC
TRBV7-2,TRBJ2-3,TRBD2,NA,CASSLGGGRGADTQYF,TGTGCCAGCAGCTTAGGAGGCGGGAGAGGTGCAGATACGCAGTATTTT
TRBV9,TRBJ2-3,TRBD2,NA,CAGSVALAVPTDTQYF,TGTGCCGGCAGCGTGGCCCTAGCGGTCCCCACAGATACGCAGTATTTT
TRBV6-5,TRBJ1-1,NA,NA,CASSCGGSTEAFF,TGTGCCAGCAGTTGCGGGGGAAGCACTGAAGCTTTCTTT
TRBV12-3/TRBV12-4,TRBJ2-7,TRBD2,NA,CASRGLAGGENEQYF,TGTGCCAGCAGGGGACTAGCGGGAGGGGAAAATGAGCAGTACTTC
TRBV10-3,TRBJ2-2,NA,once,CAISASVGGELFF,TGTGCCATCAGTGCTAGCGTTGGCGGGGAGCTGTTTTTT
TRBV7-2,TRBJ1-2,NA,many,CASSLATAGAYGYTF,TGTGCCAGCAGCTTAGCAACGGCAGGGGCCTATGGCTACACCTTC
TRBV10-3,TRBJ2-5,TRBD1,NA,CAISESERTGEKTQYF,TGTGCCATCAGTGAGTCGGAAAGGACAGGGGAGAAGACCCAGTACTTC
TRBV10-3,TRBJ2-1,NA,NA,CATPYQGEVDNEQFF,TGTGCCACCCCCTATCAGGGGGAGGTTGACAATGAGCAGTTCTTC
TRBV7-3,TRBJ2-1,TRBD2,many,CASSSTASGISEQFF,TGTGCCAGCAGCTCCACCGCTAGCGGGATCAGTGAGCAGTTCTTC